Listed below are T cell receptor beta chains from one sample, sequenced in a study of vaccination and CD4 T cells after COVID-19. Their target antigens are unknown. MiXCR, run by TCRdb on the PCR reads, gives a single entry per CDR3 protein. The data contain some 11,000 distinct CDR3 sequences, roughly 50% of them singletons. The material sequenced was CD4+ T cells from blood, cultured in vitro. The receptors come from a human donor who had recovered from COVID-19. CDR3s include the opening cysteine and the closing phenylalanine or tryptophan. The order of the fields is D gene, CDR3 length, J gene, V gene, clone size, CDR3 DNA, CDR3 protein. The D gene is left open where the match is weak. Where a row states a size, it is once, few, many or the class of an expanded clone; other rows omit it.

d_gene: TRBD1; len: 14; j_gene: TRBJ2-2; v_gene: TRBV2; abundance: -; CDR3nt: TGTGCCAGCAGGATGGACAGGGATGCCGGGGAGCTGTTTTTT; CDR3aa: CASRMDRDAGELFF
d_gene: TRBD1; len: 14; j_gene: TRBJ2-1; v_gene: TRBV20-1; abundance: few; CDR3nt: TGCAGTGCTAAGAGTGGACAGGGTATCGATGAGCAGTTCTTC; CDR3aa: CSAKSGQGIDEQFF
d_gene: -; len: 14; j_gene: TRBJ2-2; v_gene: TRBV5-1; abundance: once; CDR3nt: TGCGCCAGCAGCTTGAATCGGGCGGCCGGGGAGCTGTTTTTT; CDR3aa: CASSLNRAAGELFF
d_gene: -; len: 14; j_gene: TRBJ1-1; v_gene: TRBV20-1; abundance: -; CDR3nt: TGCAGTGCTCGGACCAGGACAGCGAACACTGAAGCTTTCTTT; CDR3aa: CSARTRTANTEAFF
d_gene: -; len: 18; j_gene: TRBJ2-2; v_gene: TRBV30; abundance: -; CDR3nt: TGTGCCTGGAGCCGACCTCCCCGTGGTAGTTCGAACACCGGGGAGCTGTTTTTT; CDR3aa: CAWSRPPRGSSNTGELFF
d_gene: -; len: 15; j_gene: TRBJ2-7; v_gene: TRBV6-5; abundance: -; CDR3nt: -; CDR3aa: CASSSSTSGRLKQYF
d_gene: -; len: 13; j_gene: TRBJ2-3; v_gene: TRBV5-1; abundance: -; CDR3nt: TGCGCCAGCAGGGAAACTAGCACAGATACGCAGTATTTT; CDR3aa: CASRETSTDTQYF
d_gene: -; len: 11; j_gene: TRBJ1-1; v_gene: TRBV20-1; abundance: few; CDR3nt: TGCAGTGTCAGAGGGGAGACTGAAGCTTTCTTT; CDR3aa: CSVRGETEAFF
d_gene: TRBD2; len: 19; j_gene: TRBJ2-1; v_gene: TRBV20-1; abundance: -; CDR3nt: TGCAGTGCTGAGGACGTGGGCCAGCGGGGGCCGGTCTCCTACAATGAGCAGTTCTTC; CDR3aa: CSAEDVGQRGPVSYNEQFF
d_gene: -; len: 15; j_gene: TRBJ1-1; v_gene: TRBV6-5; abundance: -; CDR3nt: TGTGCCAGCAGTTCCCTGTTAGCCAAAAACACTGAAGCTTTCTTT; CDR3aa: CASSSLLAKNTEAFF
d_gene: -; len: 13; j_gene: TRBJ1-5; v_gene: TRBV18; abundance: few; CDR3nt: TGTGCCAGCTCACCAGGGCAGAATCAGCCCCAGCATTTT; CDR3aa: CASSPGQNQPQHF
d_gene: -; len: 13; j_gene: TRBJ1-1; v_gene: TRBV29-1; abundance: -; CDR3nt: TGCAGCGTTGATAGCGAGGGGGGAACTGAAGCTTTCTTT; CDR3aa: CSVDSEGGTEAFF
d_gene: TRBD2; len: 14; j_gene: TRBJ2-7; v_gene: TRBV30; abundance: -; CDR3nt: TGTGCCTGGAGAGGAGCGGGGGCGAGGGACGAGCAGTACTTC; CDR3aa: CAWRGAGARDEQYF
d_gene: -; len: 15; j_gene: TRBJ2-3; v_gene: TRBV6-2/TRBV6-3; abundance: few; CDR3nt: TGTGCCAGCAGTGCGGGCTGGGAGCACACAGATACGCAGTATTTT; CDR3aa: CASSAGWEHTDTQYF
d_gene: -; len: 15; j_gene: TRBJ2-6; v_gene: TRBV28; abundance: -; CDR3nt: TGTGCCAGCACTTCTATTCGCGAGGGGGCCAACGTCCTGACTTTC; CDR3aa: CASTSIREGANVLTF
d_gene: -; len: 13; j_gene: TRBJ1-5; v_gene: TRBV19; abundance: -; CDR3nt: TGTGCCAGTACCTCGGGCACCGATCAGCCCCAGCATTTT; CDR3aa: CASTSGTDQPQHF
d_gene: -; len: 15; j_gene: TRBJ2-6; v_gene: TRBV19; abundance: once; CDR3nt: TGTGCCAGTAGTACCCGCAGGGCCGGGGCCAACGTCCTGACTTTC; CDR3aa: CASSTRRAGANVLTF
d_gene: TRBD2; len: 14; j_gene: TRBJ2-5; v_gene: TRBV19; abundance: once; CDR3nt: TGTGCCAGTAGTCCGTCGACTAGCGCAGAGACCCAGTACTTC; CDR3aa: CASSPSTSAETQYF
d_gene: TRBD2; len: 16; j_gene: TRBJ2-1; v_gene: TRBV4-3; abundance: -; CDR3nt: TGCGCCAGCAGCCAAGTAGCGACTAGCGTTTACAATGAGCAGTTCTTC; CDR3aa: CASSQVATSVYNEQFF
d_gene: -; len: 15; j_gene: TRBJ2-1; v_gene: TRBV5-5; abundance: -; CDR3nt: TGTGCCAGCAGCTTGTTAGGGGGGGGTGACAATGAGCAGTTCTTC; CDR3aa: CASSLLGGGDNEQFF
d_gene: -; len: 18; j_gene: TRBJ2-7; v_gene: TRBV27; abundance: -; CDR3nt: TGTGCCAGCAGGCGCCCCGGGCTAGAGGGAGATGGTTTCCCCGAGCAGTACTTC; CDR3aa: CASRRPGLEGDGFPEQYF
d_gene: -; len: 16; j_gene: TRBJ2-3; v_gene: TRBV28; abundance: few; CDR3nt: TGTGCCAGCAGTCCCAAGGGGCGGCGACGCACAGATACGCAGTATTTT; CDR3aa: CASSPKGRRRTDTQYF
d_gene: TRBD1; len: 16; j_gene: TRBJ2-7; v_gene: TRBV28; abundance: -; CDR3nt: TGTGCCAGCAGTGCTCCCCGAGGGACAGGGGCTTACGAGCAGTACTTC; CDR3aa: CASSAPRGTGAYEQYF
d_gene: TRBD1; len: 15; j_gene: TRBJ2-3; v_gene: TRBV18; abundance: few; CDR3nt: TGTGCCAGCTCACGTTTACAGGGGAAGGCAGATACGCAGTATTTT; CDR3aa: CASSRLQGKADTQYF
d_gene: -; len: 13; j_gene: TRBJ2-3; v_gene: TRBV7-2; abundance: -; CDR3nt: TGTGCCAGCAGCCCGCCGAGCACAGATACGCAGTATTTT; CDR3aa: CASSPPSTDTQYF
d_gene: -; len: 17; j_gene: TRBJ2-5; v_gene: TRBV15; abundance: -; CDR3nt: TGTGCCACCAGCAGGGGCGGGACGACAATGTCTATGGGGACCCAGTACTTC; CDR3aa: CATSRGGTTMSMGTQYF
d_gene: -; len: 13; j_gene: TRBJ1-6; v_gene: TRBV11-3; abundance: -; CDR3nt: TGTGCCAGCAGCTTAGAAGGAGATTCACCCCTCCACTTT; CDR3aa: CASSLEGDSPLHF
d_gene: TRBD1; len: 16; j_gene: TRBJ2-2; v_gene: TRBV11-2; abundance: -; CDR3nt: TGTGCCAGCAGCTTAGTTAAGATACAGGGGACCGGGGAGCTGTTTTTT; CDR3aa: CASSLVKIQGTGELFF
d_gene: -; len: 11; j_gene: TRBJ1-1; v_gene: TRBV10-3; abundance: -; CDR3nt: TGTGCCATCAGTACAGGGCTCCAAGCTTTCTTT; CDR3aa: CAISTGLQAFF
d_gene: TRBD2; len: 15; j_gene: TRBJ2-1; v_gene: TRBV18; abundance: -; CDR3nt: TGTGCCAGCTCAGGGAAGGGACTAGCGATACATGAGCAGTTCTTC; CDR3aa: CASSGKGLAIHEQFF
d_gene: -; len: 15; j_gene: TRBJ2-3; v_gene: TRBV20-1; abundance: -; CDR3nt: TGCAGTGCTCAGACTATGAAGCCTAGCACAGATACGCAGTATTTT; CDR3aa: CSAQTMKPSTDTQYF
d_gene: TRBD1; len: 15; j_gene: TRBJ2-7; v_gene: TRBV7-2; abundance: few; CDR3nt: TGTGCCAGCAGCTTAGCCCCGGGACAGCGCTACGAGCAGTACTTC; CDR3aa: CASSLAPGQRYEQYF
d_gene: -; len: 14; j_gene: TRBJ2-2; v_gene: TRBV25-1; abundance: once; CDR3nt: TGTGCCAGCAGTCAAGGGGGGGGCACCGGGGAGCTGTTTTTT; CDR3aa: CASSQGGGTGELFF
d_gene: -; len: 16; j_gene: TRBJ2-3; v_gene: TRBV10-3; abundance: -; CDR3nt: TGTGCCATCAGTGAAGGGCTAGGTAGCGGCACAGATACGCAGTATTTT; CDR3aa: CAISEGLGSGTDTQYF
d_gene: -; len: 16; j_gene: TRBJ1-5; v_gene: TRBV19; abundance: -; CDR3nt: TGTGCCAGTAATACAGGGTTCGTACTTCGCAATCAGCCCCAGCATTTT; CDR3aa: CASNTGFVLRNQPQHF
d_gene: -; len: 14; j_gene: TRBJ2-1; v_gene: TRBV6-4; abundance: -; CDR3nt: TGTGCCAGCAGTGAACTTGCGGAGGGGAGTGAGCAGTTCTTC; CDR3aa: CASSELAEGSEQFF
d_gene: TRBD1; len: 15; j_gene: TRBJ2-1; v_gene: TRBV27; abundance: -; CDR3nt: TGTGCCAGCAGTATCCGACAGGGGGCTAGCTATGAGCAGTTCTTC; CDR3aa: CASSIRQGASYEQFF
d_gene: TRBD2; len: 17; j_gene: TRBJ2-5; v_gene: TRBV5-1; abundance: -; CDR3nt: TGCGCCAGCAGCTTGGGACTAGCGGTTCCCACGCCGGAGACCCAGTACTTC; CDR3aa: CASSLGLAVPTPETQYF
d_gene: TRBD2; len: 13; j_gene: TRBJ2-7; v_gene: TRBV6-5; abundance: -; CDR3nt: TGTGCCAGCAGTTACGTCGCTAGCGGGGAGCAGTACTTC; CDR3aa: CASSYVASGEQYF
d_gene: -; len: 14; j_gene: TRBJ1-1; v_gene: TRBV5-4; abundance: few; CDR3nt: TGTGCCAGCAGCTTGGTGAGTCAGGGCGCTGAAGCTTTCTTT; CDR3aa: CASSLVSQGAEAFF
d_gene: -; len: 16; j_gene: TRBJ2-1; v_gene: TRBV24-1; abundance: -; CDR3nt: TGTGCCACCAGTGATTTCCAAGCGGCCTCCTACAATGAGCAGTTCTTC; CDR3aa: CATSDFQAASYNEQFF
d_gene: -; len: 15; j_gene: TRBJ2-1; v_gene: TRBV7-9; abundance: -; CDR3nt: TGTGCCAGCAGCTTAGGGGCTAGCCCACACAATGAGCAGTTCTTC; CDR3aa: CASSLGASPHNEQFF
d_gene: TRBD1; len: 16; j_gene: TRBJ1-1; v_gene: TRBV20-1; abundance: few; CDR3nt: TGCAGTGCTAGAACCGGGACAGGGGGACGTAACACTGAAGCTTTCTTT; CDR3aa: CSARTGTGGRNTEAFF
d_gene: -; len: 16; j_gene: TRBJ2-4; v_gene: TRBV20-1; abundance: few; CDR3nt: TGCAGTGCTAGAGTGACGGGCCGGCCAGCCAAAAACATTCAGTACTTC; CDR3aa: CSARVTGRPAKNIQYF
d_gene: -; len: 12; j_gene: TRBJ2-2; v_gene: TRBV20-1; abundance: -; CDR3nt: TGCAGTGCTAGACTCAGAGGAGGGGAGCTGTTTTTT; CDR3aa: CSARLRGGELFF
d_gene: -; len: 11; j_gene: TRBJ2-1; v_gene: TRBV7-9; abundance: -; CDR3nt: TGTGCCAGCAGCTTACAAGATGAGCAGTTCTTC; CDR3aa: CASSLQDEQFF